This T cell receptor beta chain was recorded in a study of beta chain features in type 1 diabetes. Each of the CD4+ naive, central memory, regulatory and stem cell-like memory populations was sorted via CD45RO/CCR7/CD25/CD127/CD95/CD27. Every isolated RNA sample was fully reverse transcribed, so sequencing captured expressed TCRB transcripts. Data came from immunoSEQ multiplex PCR; TCRdb stores just in-frame clones and leaves some out. The table lists 130,000 or so clones, around 9% of them singletons. With regard to this clone: Its antigen is unknown.

Broader study findings: Still unanswered here is whether HLA type influences TCRB rearrangement. TCRB repertoires of naive, central memory and Treg cells appeared more similar among patients than among healthy donors. Among all four CD4+ subsets, Type 1 diabetes patients had TCRB CDR3s that were moderately but significantly shorter.

The CDR3 loop spans 15 amino acids. Germline CDR1 MNHNY, CDR2 SVGAGI (reference sequence). V was clipped by 5 bases and J by 4 bases; unmatched bases: 9. The material sequenced was central memory CD4+ T cells from blood. The chain combines TRBV6-6 with TRBJ2-5, with TRBD1 identical over 8 bases. This receptor was obtained from a man younger than 45 with type 1 diabetes. The DNA of the CDR3 is TGTGCCAGCAGTGCAGGGACAGGACTGGCAGAGACCCAGTACTTC. It codes for CASSAGTGLAETQYF.